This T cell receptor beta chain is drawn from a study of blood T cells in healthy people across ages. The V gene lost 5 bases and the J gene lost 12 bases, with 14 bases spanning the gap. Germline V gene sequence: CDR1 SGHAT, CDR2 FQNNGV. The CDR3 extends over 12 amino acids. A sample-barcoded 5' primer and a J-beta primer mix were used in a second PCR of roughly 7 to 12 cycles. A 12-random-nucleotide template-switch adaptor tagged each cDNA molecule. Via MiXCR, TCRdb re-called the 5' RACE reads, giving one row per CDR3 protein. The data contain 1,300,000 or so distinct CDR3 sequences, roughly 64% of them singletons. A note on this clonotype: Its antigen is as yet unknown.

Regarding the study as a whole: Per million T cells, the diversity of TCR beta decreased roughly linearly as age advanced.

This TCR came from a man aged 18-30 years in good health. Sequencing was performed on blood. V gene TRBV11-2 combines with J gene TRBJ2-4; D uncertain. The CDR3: CASSPNGWNQYF. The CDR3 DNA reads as TGTGCCAGCAGCCCCAATGGATGGAATCAGTACTTC.